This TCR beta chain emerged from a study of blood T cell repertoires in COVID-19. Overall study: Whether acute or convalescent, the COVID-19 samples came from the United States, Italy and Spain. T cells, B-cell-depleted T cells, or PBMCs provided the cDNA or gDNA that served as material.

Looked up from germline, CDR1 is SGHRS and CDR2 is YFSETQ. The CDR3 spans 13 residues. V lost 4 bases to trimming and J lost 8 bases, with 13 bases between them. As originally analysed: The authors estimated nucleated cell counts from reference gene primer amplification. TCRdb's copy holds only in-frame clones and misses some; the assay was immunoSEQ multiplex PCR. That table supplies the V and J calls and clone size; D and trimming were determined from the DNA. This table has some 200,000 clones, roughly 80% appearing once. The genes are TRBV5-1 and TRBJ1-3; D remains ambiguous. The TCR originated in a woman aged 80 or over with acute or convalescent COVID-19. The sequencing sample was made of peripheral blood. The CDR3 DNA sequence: TGCGCCAGCAGCGCCGGAGGTGGGGACACCATATATTTT. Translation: CASSAGGGDTIYF.